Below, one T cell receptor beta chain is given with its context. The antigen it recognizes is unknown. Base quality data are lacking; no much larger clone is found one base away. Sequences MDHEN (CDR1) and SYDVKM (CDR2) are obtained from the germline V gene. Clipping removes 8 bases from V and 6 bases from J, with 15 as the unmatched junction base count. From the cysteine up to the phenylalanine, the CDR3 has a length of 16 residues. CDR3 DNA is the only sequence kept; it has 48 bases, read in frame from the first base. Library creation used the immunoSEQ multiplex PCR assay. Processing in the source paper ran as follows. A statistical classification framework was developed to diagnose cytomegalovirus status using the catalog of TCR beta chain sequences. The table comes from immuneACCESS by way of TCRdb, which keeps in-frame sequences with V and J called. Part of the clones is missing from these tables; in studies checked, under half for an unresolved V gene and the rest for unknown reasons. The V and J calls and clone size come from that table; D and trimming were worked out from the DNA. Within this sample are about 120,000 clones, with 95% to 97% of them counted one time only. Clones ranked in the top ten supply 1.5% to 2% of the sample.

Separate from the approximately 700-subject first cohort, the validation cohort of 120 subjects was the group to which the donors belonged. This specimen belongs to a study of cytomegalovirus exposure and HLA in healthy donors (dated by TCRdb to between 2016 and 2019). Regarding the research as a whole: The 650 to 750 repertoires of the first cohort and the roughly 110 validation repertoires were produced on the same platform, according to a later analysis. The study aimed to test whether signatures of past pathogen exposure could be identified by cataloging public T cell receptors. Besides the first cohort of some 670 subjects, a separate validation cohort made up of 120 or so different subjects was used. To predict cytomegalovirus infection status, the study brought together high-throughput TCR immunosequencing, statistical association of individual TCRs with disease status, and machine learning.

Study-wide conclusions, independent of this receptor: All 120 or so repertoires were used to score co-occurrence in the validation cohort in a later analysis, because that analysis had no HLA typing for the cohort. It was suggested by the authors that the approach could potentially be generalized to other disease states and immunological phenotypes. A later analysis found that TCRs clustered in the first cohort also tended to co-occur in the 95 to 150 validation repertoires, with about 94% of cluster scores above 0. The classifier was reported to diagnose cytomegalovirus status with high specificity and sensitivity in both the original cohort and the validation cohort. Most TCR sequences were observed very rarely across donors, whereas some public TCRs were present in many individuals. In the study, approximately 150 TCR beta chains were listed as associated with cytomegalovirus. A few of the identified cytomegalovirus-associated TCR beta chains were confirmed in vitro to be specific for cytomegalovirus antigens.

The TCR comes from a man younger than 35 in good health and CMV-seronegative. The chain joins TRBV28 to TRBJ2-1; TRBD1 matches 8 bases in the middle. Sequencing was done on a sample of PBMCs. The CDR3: CASGGLTGAGGNEQFF. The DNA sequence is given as TGTGCCAGCGGGGGATTGACAGGGGCCGGGGGCAATGAGCAGTTCTTC.